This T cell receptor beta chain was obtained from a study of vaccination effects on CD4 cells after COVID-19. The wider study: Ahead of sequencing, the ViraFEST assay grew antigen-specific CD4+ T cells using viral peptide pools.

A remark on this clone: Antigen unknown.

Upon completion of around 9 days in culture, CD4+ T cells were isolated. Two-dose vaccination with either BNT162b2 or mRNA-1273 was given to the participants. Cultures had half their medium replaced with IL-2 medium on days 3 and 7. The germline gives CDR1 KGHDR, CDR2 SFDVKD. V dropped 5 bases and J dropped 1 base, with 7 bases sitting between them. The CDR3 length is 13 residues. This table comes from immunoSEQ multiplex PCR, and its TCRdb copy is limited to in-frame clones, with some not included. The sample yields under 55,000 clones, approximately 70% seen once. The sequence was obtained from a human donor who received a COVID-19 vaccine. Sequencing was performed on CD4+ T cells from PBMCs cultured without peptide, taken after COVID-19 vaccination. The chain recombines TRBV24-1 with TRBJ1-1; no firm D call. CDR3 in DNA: TGTGCCACCAGTGCTTATGAGAACACTGAAGCTTTCTTT. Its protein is CATSAYENTEAFF.